This T cell receptor (beta chain) was sequenced for a study of human T cells and chemical hapten exposure. The overall study: Diphenylcyclopropenone was administered weekly to the scalp of patients throughout the roughly 22-week study.

V was trimmed by 4 bases and J by 7 bases, leaving 11 bases between them. CDR3 length equals 13 residues. Germline CDR1 reads MNHEY; CDR2 reads SVGEGT. Time point given: pre-sensitization, week 0. Sample treatment: therapeutic diphenylcyclopropenone sensitization with weekly scalp DPC. This clonotype was detected many times. Antigen: not known. TCRdb analysed the RACE reads with MiXCR anew, one entry per CDR3 protein. The sample consists of under 100,000 distinct CDR3 sequences, about 9% of them appearing once. Study outcomes and limitations: Unchanged with DPC sensitization were TCRs above 1 in 1000 frequency. Counts of TCRs expanded at PT1 correlated positively with patch test score.

The V gene is TRBV6-2 or TRBV6-3, the J gene TRBJ1-5, with D possibly TRBD1 on 6 matching bases. This TCR was recovered from a man between 35 and 55 years old with alopecia areata. Some clones in this sample may be carry-over from other donors' samples. The starting material was whole blood, obtained in connection with sensitization to the hapten diphenylcyclopropenone (DPC). The CDR3 spells CASSWAGEQPQHF. The CDR3 DNA reads as TGTGCCAGCAGTTGGGCAGGGGAACAGCCCCAGCATTTT.